Listed below are T cell receptor beta chains from one sample, sequenced in a study of T-cell memory formation after mild COVID-19. MiXCR, run by TCRdb on the 5' RACE reads, gives a single entry per CDR3 protein. Of approximately 400,000 distinct CDR3 sequences in the sample, approximately 19% were seen once. The material sequenced was PBMCs or a T cell subset sorted from them (not recorded which). These TCRs come from a young man who had mild COVID-19 (a few samples of this study predate the infection). Cell type and time point are not known. Both conserved end residues are part of each CDR3. The order of the fields is D gene, clone size, J gene, V gene, CDR3 DNA, CDR3 protein. The D gene is left open where the match is weak. Size tells how often a clone was seen (once, few, many) or the class of an expanded clone, and some rows leave it out.

TRBD1	.	TRBJ1-2	TRBV12-3/TRBV12-4	TGTGCCAGCAGTCCACAGGGGGCAAGGGGCTACACCTTC	CASSPQGARGYTF
.	.	TRBJ1-1	TRBV5-5	TGTGCCAGCAGCTTGGAGGCGTGGAGCGGGAACACTGAAGCTTTCTTT	CASSLEAWSGNTEAFF
.	.	TRBJ1-4	TRBV6-5	TGTGCCAGCAGTTACGATGGTAATGAAAAACTGTTTTTT	CASSYDGNEKLFF
.	few	TRBJ1-1	TRBV6-5	TGTGCCAGCAGTTACTCGGGATCTGAAGCTTTCTTT	CASSYSGSEAFF
.	.	TRBJ1-5	TRBV30	TGTGCCTGGAGTTTTACAGGGTGGTACCAGCCCCAGCATTTT	CAWSFTGWYQPQHF
.	few	TRBJ2-7	TRBV14	TGTGCCAGCAGCCAAGATCCCTCCTACGAGCAGTACTTC	CASSQDPSYEQYF
TRBD2	.	TRBJ2-7	TRBV4-1	TGCGCCAGCAGCCAACGAACTAGCGGGAGCCTCTACGAGCAGTACTTC	CASSQRTSGSLYEQYF
.	.	TRBJ1-2	TRBV4-3	TGCGCCAGCAGCCAAGGCACCGACCAGGTCAGGGGCTACACCTTC	CASSQGTDQVRGYTF
TRBD2	few	TRBJ2-3	TRBV6-2/TRBV6-3	TGTGCCAGCAGTTACGGGACTAGCGGGGCGAGCACAGATACGCAGTATTTT	CASSYGTSGASTDTQYF
.	.	TRBJ2-3	TRBV5-1	TGCGCCAGCAGCTTGAGTTCGATCGGGAGCACAGATACGCAGTATTTT	CASSLSSIGSTDTQYF
.	many	TRBJ1-1	TRBV5-1	TGCGCCAGCAGGTCCCTTCCGGGACTCCTTGAAGCTTTCTTT	CASRSLPGLLEAFF
.	many	TRBJ2-7	TRBV6-6	TGTGCCAGCAGTTACGGGGGTACCTACGAGCAGTACTTC	CASSYGGTYEQYF
.	.	TRBJ1-1	TRBV19	TGTGCCAGTAGAACGTTGACTGCAGCTTTCTTT	CASRTLTAAFF
TRBD1	.	TRBJ1-6	TRBV5-1	TGCGCCAGCAGCTTGGCCGGGACAGGCCGTTCACCCCTCCACTTT	CASSLAGTGRSPLHF
TRBD1	few	TRBJ2-7	TRBV27	TGTGCCAGCAGTGCCGGGACAGTCCCTTACGAGCAGTACTTC	CASSAGTVPYEQYF
TRBD2	few	TRBJ2-3	TRBV7-9	TGTGCCAGCAGCCACAAGGGACTACCCTCGACAGATACGCAGTATTTT	CASSHKGLPSTDTQYF
TRBD1	few	TRBJ2-5	TRBV4-1	TGCGCCAGCAGCCAAGGAAGGGCAGGGGGCAAAGGTCGAGAGACCCAGTACTTC	CASSQGRAGGKGRETQYF
.	.	TRBJ2-1	TRBV7-2	TGTGCCAGCAGCATCGGGGCCTACAATGAGCAGTTCTTC	CASSIGAYNEQFF
.	.	TRBJ2-3	TRBV12-3/TRBV12-4	TGTGCCAGCAGTCACCCCCCGGGGCGGGGCTGGGCAGATACGCAGTATTTT	CASSHPPGRGWADTQYF
.	few	TRBJ2-2	TRBV5-1	TGCGCCAGCAGCCCGTGGGGGGACTCCTACGGGGAGCTGTTTTTT	CASSPWGDSYGELFF
.	few	TRBJ2-2	TRBV5-1	TGCGCCAGCAGCTTCGAACCTCAGGGGAACACCGGGGAGCTGTTTTTT	CASSFEPQGNTGELFF
TRBD1	.	TRBJ2-7	TRBV7-2	TGTGCCAGCAGCCCTCAGGACAGGGTACACGAGCAGTACTTC	CASSPQDRVHEQYF
.	.	TRBJ2-1	TRBV19	TGTGCCAGTTCTACAGGGGGGGACTACAATGAGCAGTTCTTC	CASSTGGDYNEQFF
.	.	TRBJ1-1	TRBV7-3	TGTGCCAGCAGCTCCCTTGGGGCAGGAAACACTGAAGCTTTCTTT	CASSSLGAGNTEAFF
.	few	TRBJ2-3	TRBV28	TGTGCCAGCAGCCGTCCTTCGGCGGGGCCCTACACAGATACGCAGTATTTT	CASSRPSAGPYTDTQYF